This is a list of T cell receptor beta chains from one sample in a study of beta chain features in type 1 diabetes. Assay: immunoSEQ multiplex PCR; the TCRdb copy retains only in-frame clones and omits some. The profile shows around 350,000 clones, 10% to 15% of them singletons. Sequenced: naive CD4+ T cells from blood. The receptor source for this set is a man between 18 and 29 years old in good health. The CDR3 runs from the conserved cysteine through the conserved F or W. A D gene is named only where the DNA matches it firmly. Only part of the rows carry a size: once, few, many, or a class if the clone is expanded.

V	J	D	size	DNA	CDR3
TRBV7-9	TRBJ2-5	NA	few	TGTGCCAGCAGGAACAGGAACCAAGAGACCCAGTACTTC	CASRNRNQETQYF
TRBV30	TRBJ1-3	NA	NA	TGTGCCTGCATACCGGGACTGATCTCTGGAAACACCATATATTTT	CACIPGLISGNTIYF
TRBV9	TRBJ2-3	NA	few	TGTGCCAGCAGCGTAGGGCCAGACACAGATACGCAGTATTTT	CASSVGPDTDTQYF
TRBV6-5	TRBJ2-3	NA	NA	TGTGCCAGCAGTTACAGGGGCCCCGCAGATACGCAGTATTTT	CASSYRGPADTQYF
TRBV2	TRBJ2-2	TRBD1	few	TGTGCCAGCAGACGCTTTCCGGGACAGGGGGGGACCGGGGAGCTGTTTTTT	CASRRFPGQGGTGELFF
TRBV7-9	TRBJ1-1	NA	NA	TGTGCCAGCAGCACCCGCGGGAGGGCGGACACTGAAGCTTTCTTT	CASSTRGRADTEAFF
TRBV7-3	TRBJ2-1	TRBD2	NA	TGTGCCAGCAGCTCCCGCGGGGGGGCCGGTGAGCAGTTCTTC	CASSSRGGAGEQFF
TRBV5-6	TRBJ2-3	NA	NA	TGTGCCAGCAGCTTACCGGGGACAGATACGCAGTATTTT	CASSLPGTDTQYF
TRBV5-1	TRBJ2-7	TRBD2	few	TGCGCCAGCAGCCCCCCACTAGCGGGAGAAGTCTACGAGCAGTACTTC	CASSPPLAGEVYEQYF
TRBV20-1	TRBJ2-7	TRBD2	NA	TGCAGTTATAGCGGGAACGAGCAGTACTTC	CSYSGNEQYF
TRBV29-1	TRBJ1-1	TRBD1	few	TGCAGCGTTGAACTCAGACAGGGGACCATGAACACTGAAGCTTTCTTT	CSVELRQGTMNTEAFF
TRBV18	TRBJ1-1	NA	NA	TGTGCCAGCTCACTGGACAGCCAAATGAACACTGAAGCTTTCTTT	CASSLDSQMNTEAFF
TRBV4-3	TRBJ2-7	TRBD2	NA	TGCGCCAGCAGCGCCGGGACTAGCGGGAGTATGGGGTACTTC	CASSAGTSGSMGYF
TRBV5-1	TRBJ2-1	NA	NA	TGCGCCAGCAGCACCCTTAGCTCCTACAATGAGCAGTTCTTC	CASSTLSSYNEQFF
TRBV7-4	TRBJ2-3	TRBD2	few	TGTGCCAGCAGCCTGGGCCTGGGGCGGGGGTGCACAGATACGCAGTATTTT	CASSLGLGRGCTDTQYF
TRBV4-3	TRBJ2-5	NA	many	TGCGCCAGCAGCCAAGATCTAGGGGGCCAAGAGACCCAGTACTTC	CASSQDLGGQETQYF
TRBV9	TRBJ1-6	TRBD1	few	TGTGCCAGCAGCGCGAAGGACAGGGCCTATTCACCCCTCCACTTT	CASSAKDRAYSPLHF
TRBV7-9	TRBJ1-1	NA	few	TGTGCCAGCAGCTCCCAACAGGGAGCCGGCACTGAAGCTTTCTTT	CASSSQQGAGTEAFF
TRBV25-1	TRBJ2-1	TRBD2	few	TGTGCCAGCACCTCATTCGGGGGGGATCAGGGCTCCTACAATGAGCAGTTCTTC	CASTSFGGDQGSYNEQFF
TRBV6-5	TRBJ1-5	NA	once	TGTGCCAGCAGTTCGACAGCCGGCAATCAGCCCCAGCATTTT	CASSSTAGNQPQHF
TRBV7-2	TRBJ1-1	NA	NA	TGTGCCAGCAGCTTTCCACCGGTTCCTGCTGAAGCTTTCTTT	CASSFPPVPAEAFF
TRBV5-1	TRBJ2-1	TRBD1	few	TGCGCCAGCAGCCTACGACAGGGCTATGAGCAGTTCTTC	CASSLRQGYEQFF
TRBV19	TRBJ2-7	NA	NA	TGTGCCAGTGGGGGTTCGGGGGTGCGTCGCTACGAGCAGTACTTC	CASGGSGVRRYEQYF
TRBV30	TRBJ2-6	NA	NA	TGTGCCTGGAGACACTCTGGGGCCAACGTCCTGACTTTC	CAWRHSGANVLTF
TRBV10-3	TRBJ1-2	NA	few	TGTGCCATCAGTGAGTCGGGGACACTTCCTAACTATGGCTACACCTTC	CAISESGTLPNYGYTF
TRBV7-2	TRBJ2-1	TRBD1	few	TGTGCCAGCAGGGACGCAGGGGGAACCTACAATGAGCAGTTCTTC	CASRDAGGTYNEQFF
TRBV7-3	TRBJ2-1	NA	NA	TGTGCCAGCAGCTTAAATAGGGCGGGGGCAAATGAGCAGTTCTTC	CASSLNRAGANEQFF
TRBV4-2	TRBJ1-2	TRBD1	NA	TGTGCCAGCAGCCAAGAGGACAGGAGGATGGGGGGCTACACCTTC	CASSQEDRRMGGYTF